This T cell receptor beta chain was captured by sequencing in a study of shared clonotypes between healthy human individuals. In the study overall: Researchers assigned three CD4 naive, three CD4 memory, two CD8 naive and one CD8 memory plate to each donor.

Authors' methods: Junction-only immunoSEQ sequences carried no quality scores, so filtering differed. Assay used: immunoSEQ multiplex PCR; TCRdb lists only in-frame clones, some missing. That table supplies the V and J calls and clone size; D and trimming were determined from the DNA. Found here are 950,000 to 1,200,000 clones, approximately 80% of them singletons; the top ten hold 0.89%. The germline V gene has CDR1 MNHNS and CDR2 SASEGT. The CDR3 runs to 14 residues. V dropped 6 bases and J dropped 3 bases, with 12 bases sitting between them. The study drew all its donors from Caucasian adults living in Nashville, Tennessee. Findings of the study overall: The authors expected sequencing depth to affect clonotype sharing among donors.

Concerning this clone itself: Its antigen is not identified.

The chain uses TRBV6-1 and TRBJ2-4; TRBD2 might be the D (5 bases). The sequence came from a man younger than 30 in good health. Some clones in this sample may be carry-over from other donors' samples. Sequenced: memory CD4+ T cells from PBMCs. Indicated subset: CD45RA-negative fraction. CDR3 coding DNA: TGTGCCAGCAGCCGGGGTACTGACAAAAACATTCAGTACTTC. Protein: CASSRGTDKNIQYF.